What follows describes a single T cell receptor beta chain. Its antigen remains undetermined. Per-base quality was not reported, and no clone a single base away is much larger than it. The germline V gene sets CDR1 to MDHEN and CDR2 to SYDVKM. Trimming removed 6 bases from V and 1 base from J, leaving 9 bases between the germline ends. The CDR3 holds 14 amino acids from the cysteine to the phenylalanine. The DNA shown is the 42-base CDR3, in frame from base 1. In the prospective study, participants were roughly 18 to 100 years old, resided in 24 geographic areas of the United States, and were enrolled through a virtual design. To assign participants to cohorts, the prospective study relied on clinical history that participants themselves reported in a screening survey and a study questionnaire. ImmuneRACE Cohort 3 recovered participants were defined by two consecutive negative NP/OP PCR tests, healthcare professional clearance, or symptom resolution. Each participant in the prospective study had whole blood, serum and a nasopharyngeal or oropharyngeal swab collected by mobile phlebotomists. Participants in the prospective study had the option to provide additional blood draws and questionnaires over an approximately 2-month period. Blood samples from the prospective study were shipped frozen or at room temperature prior to DNA extraction.

TCRbeta CDR3 regions were amplified from genomic DNA by means of the immunoSEQ Assay, a bias-controlled multiplex PCR. Turning to the authors' computational methods: Within the assay, amplification of reference gene primers was used to estimate how many nucleated cells each sample contained. To quantify the absolute abundance of each unique TCRbeta CDR3 rearrangement, sequence reads were collapsed and filtered. For each sample, productive Simpson clonality was calculated as the square root of Simpson's diversity index over productive rearrangements. In TCRdb, the immuneACCESS table is reduced to in-frame sequences with V and J assigned. These tables do not hold every clone; where another copy was compared, an unresolved V gene accounts for under half, and the others remain unexplained. The V and J calls and clone size are taken from that table; D and trimming were inferred from the DNA. The sample has about 370,000 clones on record, approximately 90% of them singletons. The ten largest clones add up to roughly 0.99% of the sample.

The data originate from a study of blood T cell repertoires in COVID-19 (dated by TCRdb to 2018 to 2020). About the study as a whole: Samples from collaborators originated in the United States, Italy and Spain and spanned both the acute and convalescent phases of COVID-19. A de-identified subject ID, COVID-19 status, age in years and sex were almost always included in the sample metadata. The samples were drawn from the first 160 participants of the ongoing ImmuneRACE study and from 950 to 1,500 subjects provided by 6 global collaborators. A freely available public database, intended as a resource for researchers studying the immune response to SARS-CoV-2, is where the repertoires were released. HLA class I and class II types, where available, came from metadata supplied by the sample provider rather than from assay-based typing. The prospective study material was composed of cDNA or gDNA derived from T cells, B-cell-depleted T cells, or PBMCs. The dataset comprised deeply sampled blood TCRbeta repertoires from subjects exposed to, actively infected with, or recovered from COVID-19.

Results and caveats for the whole study, not just this receptor: Clinical and demographic metadata were provided uncurated, with the amount varying by source and participant.

The clonotype was recovered from a man younger than 35 who had recovered from COVID-19. Sequencing was performed on PBMCs or T cells enriched from blood (not recorded which). This sequence uses TRBV28 and TRBJ2-2, and possibly TRBD1, on 6 matching bases. CDR3 region: CASRGALNTGELFF. The base sequence is TGTGCCAGCAGGGGGGCTTTGAACACCGGGGAGCTGTTTTTT.